What follows are 11 T cell receptor beta chains derived from one specimen sequenced in a study of T cell responses to AZD1222 COVID-19 vaccine. TCRdb's copy holds only in-frame clones and misses some; the assay was immunoSEQ multiplex PCR. The sample gives around 67,000 clones, around 82% of which show up once; about 6% is in the top ten. This sample comprised peripheral blood, obtained 28 days after the second AZD1222 dose. These receptors all stem from an adult who received the AZD1222 COVID-19 vaccine.

This clone was detected once. Sequence at one end of the junction differs from germline and may be a read error. The CDR3 region has the DNA TGTGCCAGCAACTTAGACAGGGGTCGCAATCAGCCCCAGCATTTT. The encoded protein is CASNLDRGRNQPQHF. This chain connects TRBV7-2 to TRBJ1-5; 8 nucleotides match TRBD1. This CDR3 region has 15 residues. Per germline, CDR1 SGHTA and CDR2 FQGNSA.

This clone was seen just once. V gene TRBV4-1 combines with J gene TRBJ1-4, with D uncertain. The CDR3 length is 15 residues. Germline loops: CDR1 MGHRA, CDR2 YSYEKL. V dropped 0 bases and J dropped 4 bases, with 9 bases sitting between them. The CDR3 here is CASSQDRQINEKLFF. CDR3 coding DNA: TGCGCCAGCAGCCAAGATCGGCAGATTAATGAAAAACTGTTTTTT.

The chain combines TRBV19 with TRBJ2-3; possibly TRBD2 for D (6 bases). V lost 5 bases to trimming and J lost 14 bases, with 20 bases between them. CDR1 and CDR2 from the germline V gene are LNHDA and SQIVND (reference sequence). The length of the CDR3 is 13 residues. The CDR3 nucleotides read TGTGCCAGTAGTTCCCCTAGGAGGGGTAACGCGTATTTT. As protein: CASSSPRRGNAYF.

J is TRBJ1-1 and V is TRBV5-1; 10 bases are a match to TRBD1. The CDR3 runs 14 residues. Germline V lookup: CDR1 SGHRS, CDR2 YFSETQ. V trimming: 2 bases; J trimming: 5 bases; junction bases outside the gene matches: 3. CDR3 coding DNA: TGCGCCAGCAGCTTCCGACAGGGGGCAACTGAAGCTTTCTTT. Its translation is CASSFRQGATEAFF.

The V and J genes are TRBV18 and TRBJ2-7; 7 nucleotides line up with TRBD1. Germline assignment: CDR1 KGHSH and CDR2 LQKENI. The CDR3 covers 14 residues. J gave up 3 bases and V 6 bases, and 8 bases lay outside the gene matches. The CDR3 sequence is CASSAETGYYEQYF. The CDR3 bases are TGTGCCAGCTCCGCGGAGACAGGGTACTACGAGCAGTACTTC.

V is TRBV28 and J is TRBJ1-1; D perhaps matches TRBD1 (6 bases). Deletions cut 3 bases from V and 4 bases from J, with 18 bases between. Per germline, CDR1 MDHEN and CDR2 SYDVKM. CDR3 size: 16 residues. For the CDR3, the DNA is TGTGCCAGCAGTTTCGGGTCTGTCGGAGGGGGCACTGAAGCTTTCTTT. It translates to CASSFGSVGGGTEAFF. Variable domain in full (rest from reference TRBV28 and TRBJ1-1): DVKVTQSSRYLVKRTGEKVFLECVQDMDHENMFWYRQDPGLGLRLIYFSYDVKMKEKGDIPEGYSVSREKKERFSLILESASTNQTSMYLCASSFGSVGGGTEAFFGQGTRLTVV.

This rearrangement joins TRBV2 to TRBJ2-7; 9 nucleotides line up with TRBD1. Germline V CDR1 and CDR2: SNHLY, FYNNEI. The CDR3 runs 15 residues. J lost 0 bases, V lost 4 bases, and 4 bases had no gene match. CDR3 nucleotide sequence: TGTGCCAGCAGTGCCTGGACAGGGGACTCCTACGAGCAGTACTTC. This encodes CASSAWTGDSYEQYF.

In nucleotides, the CDR3 is TGTGCCAGTAGAGCTGGGGCACATCAGCCCCAGCATTTT. This sequence encodes CASRAGAHQPQHF. V and J are TRBV19 and TRBJ1-5; weak D call: TRBD1 (5 bases). Germline assignment: CDR1 LNHDA and CDR2 SQIVND (reference sequence). The CDR3 extends over 13 amino acids. Trimming removed 6 bases from V and 5 bases from J, with 11 bases in between.

This clone was seen more than once but under ten times. V usage is TRBV24-1 and J usage is TRBJ1-1; D remains ambiguous. The germline V and J ends were trimmed by 7 bases and 1 base, with 3 bases remaining between them. The length of the CDR3 is 11 residues. Germline V gene data show CDR1 as KGHDR and CDR2 as SFDVKD. The DNA for the CDR3 is TGTGCCACCAGAAAGAACACTGAAGCTTTCTTT. This sequence encodes CATRKNTEAFF.

The gene calls are TRBV19 and TRBJ2-1; 11 nucleotides align to TRBD2. The CDR3 has 15 residues. CDR1 is LNHDA, CDR2 SQIVND, per germline (reference sequence). Germline trimming cut 5 bases from V and 8 bases from J; bases unmatched to any gene: 8. This CDR3 is CASSLLAGASHEQFF. The CDR3 bases are TGTGCCAGTAGTTTACTAGCGGGGGCGTCCCATGAGCAGTTCTTC.

The chain uses TRBV29-1 and TRBJ1-1, with D unclear. CDR1 and CDR2 (germline): SQVTM, ANQGSEA. Trimming took off 5 bases at V and 6 bases at J, with 13 bases between the two ends. CDR3 length: 12 residues. The CDR3 protein is CSVWGGSAEAFF. CDR3 bases: TGCAGCGTTTGGGGTGGTAGTGCTGAAGCTTTCTTT.